The 26 T cell receptor beta chains in this list originate from one sample, sequenced in a study of PD-1 blockade in classical Hodgkin lymphoma. Relapses following autologous stem cell transplantation were seen in all patients, with brentuximab vedotin exposure varying. Sequencing was performed with immunoSEQ multiplex PCR; in TCRdb, only in-frame clones are kept and a portion is missing. The sample yields 66,000 or so clones, about 70% seen once. Sequencing used peripheral blood mononuclear cells (PBMCs), obtained before the second cycle of nivolumab. Receptors originate from a human donor with classical Hodgkin lymphoma.

The chain links TRBV9 to TRBJ1-5; D is unresolved. This CDR3 is 12 amino acids long. Trimming cost V 3 bases and J 2 bases, with 3 bases left between them. Germline CDR1 reads SGDLS; CDR2 reads YYNGEE. CDR3 bases: TGTGCCAGCAGCGCCGGCAATCAGCCCCAGCATTTT. This sequence encodes CASSAGNQPQHF.

DNA for the CDR3: TGTGCCAGCAGTTACTCCCCGGACGAGCAGTACTTC. Translated, it gives CASSYSPDEQYF. The rearrangement links TRBV6-6 to TRBJ2-7; D not certain. V lost 0 bases, J lost 5 bases, and 5 bases lay in between. This CDR3 spans 12 amino acids. Per the germline V gene, CDR1 is MNHNY and CDR2 is SVGAGI (reference sequence).

This clone has a single count. The V gene is TRBV27, the J gene TRBJ2-2; TRBD2 is a possible D gene (5 bases). CDR1 is MNHEY and CDR2 is SMNVEV in the germline V gene (reference sequence). The CDR3 has 14 residues. V gave up 4 bases and J gave up 3 bases, with 9 bases separating them. This CDR3 reads CASSWRIDTGELFF. The DNA of the CDR3 is TGTGCCAGCAGTTGGAGGATAGACACCGGGGAGCTGTTTTTT.

The sample holds a few counts of this clone. The rearrangement links TRBV6-5 to TRBJ2-7; the D gene is possibly TRBD2 (6 bases). CDR1 and CDR2 (germline): MNHEY, SVGAGI. CDR3 length: 15 residues. The V gene lost 5 bases and the J gene lost 5 bases, with 19 bases spanning the gap. CDR3 sequence: CASSGTGERIHEQYF. The CDR3 DNA reads TGTGCCAGCAGTGGGACGGGGGAAAGAATCCACGAGCAGTACTTC.

The chain links TRBV7-6 to TRBJ1-2; D possibly corresponds to TRBD1 (6 bases). V was shortened by 5 bases and J by 4 bases, with 11 bases between the two germline ends. The CDR3 runs to 13 residues. Per the germline V gene, CDR1 is SGHVS and CDR2 is FNYEAQ. For the CDR3, the DNA is TGTGCCAGCAGCCCAGGGGAGGTCTATGGCTACACCTTC. Translated, it gives CASSPGEVYGYTF.

V and J are TRBV2 and TRBJ2-5; D is undetermined. With 6 bases removed from V and 2 bases from J, the gap between germline ends came to 19 bases. CDR3 size: 16 residues. CDR1 and CDR2 from the germline V gene are SNHLY and FYNNEI. Here the CDR3 reads CASRLTDSPWQETQYF. CDR3 coding DNA: TGTGCCAGCAGGTTAACAGATTCCCCTTGGCAAGAGACCCAGTACTTC.

The rearrangement links TRBV7-9 to TRBJ2-7; D gene ambiguous. CDR1 is SEHNR, CDR2 FQNEAQ, per germline (reference sequence). CDR3 length equals 13 residues. Between the trimmed V and J ends, which lost 1 base and 9 bases, there was a span of 13 bases. The CDR3 reads CASSLEGGAAQYF. In DNA form, the CDR3 reads TGTGCCAGCAGCTTAGAAGGCGGTGCAGCGCAGTACTTC.

The chain carries TRBV5-1 and TRBJ1-1; D not resolved. V lost 0 bases, J lost 4 bases, and 13 bases lay in between. Germline CDR1 is SGHRS and CDR2 is YFSETQ. This CDR3 comprises 15 residues. The CDR3 DNA sequence: TGCGCCAGCAGCTTGGAGGGAATGGGTGGCACTGAAGCTTTCTTT. It is translated as CASSLEGMGGTEAFF.

The J gene is TRBJ2-2, the V gene TRBV6-6; no firm D call. The CDR3 extends over 12 amino acids. Looked up from germline, CDR1 is MNHNY and CDR2 is SVGAGI (reference sequence). V lost 2 bases, J lost 8 bases, and 6 bases lay in between. The CDR3 reads CASSYGSGELFF. CDR3 nucleotide sequence: TGTGCCAGCAGTTACGGGTCGGGGGAGCTGTTTTTT.

This clone came up a few times. The DNA for the CDR3 is TGCGCCAGCAGCTTGGCAGGTTACTCACCCCTCCACTTT. Translated: CASSLAGYSPLHF. This chain uses TRBV5-1 with TRBJ1-6, with D unresolved. V gave up 0 bases and J gave up 10 bases, with 8 bases separating them. The V gene's germline CDR1 is SGHRS and CDR2 YFSETQ. This CDR3 spans 13 amino acids.

The V gene is TRBV29-1, the J gene TRBJ1-1; the match to TRBD1 covers 9 bases. The CDR3 runs 13 residues. The germline CDR1 and CDR2 sequences are SQVTM and ANQGSEA. Trimming took 7 bases from V and 4 from J; bases not matched to a gene: 7. The CDR3 sequence is CSGLTGGGTEAFF. DNA for the CDR3: TGCAGCGGTCTAACAGGGGGCGGCACTGAAGCTTTCTTT.

Only a few counts were recorded for this clone. The chain employs TRBV19 and TRBJ1-1, with 9 nucleotides matching TRBD1. V was pared by 4 bases and J by 5 bases, with 5 bases of the junction left unmatched. Germline CDR1 and CDR2: LNHDA and SQIVND (reference sequence). The CDR3 loop spans 14 amino acids. CDR3 amino acids: CASSTDRGGTEAFF. DNA of the CDR3: TGTGCCAGTAGTACGGACAGGGGAGGGACTGAAGCTTTCTTT.

This rearrangement joins TRBV5-4 to TRBJ1-2; no clear D gene. Germline CDR1 reads SGHNT; CDR2 reads YYREEE (reference sequence). The CDR3 spans 17 residues. Trimming shortened V by 4 bases and J by 4 bases, and 23 bases separated the two germline ends. The CDR3 reads CASSRYGRRLESYGYTF. In nucleotides, the CDR3 is TGTGCCAGCAGCCGTTATGGACGGAGGCTCGAAAGCTATGGCTACACCTTC.

This clone occurred once. The J gene is TRBJ2-7, the V gene TRBV27; 7 nucleotides match TRBD2. The CDR3 is 18 amino acids. Germline values: CDR1 MNHEY, CDR2 SMNVEV (reference sequence). The V and J ends lost 5 bases and 3 bases, in that order; junction bases with no gene match: 19. The CDR3 bases are TGTGCCAGCAGTCCGTCTGGGGGTAGCGGGTTTCTCATCTACGAGCAGTACTTC. Encoded protein: CASSPSGGSGFLIYEQYF.

V gene TRBV10-3 combines with J gene TRBJ1-1; TRBD1 matches at 7 bases. With 6 bases clipped from V and 9 bases from J, the junction kept 7 bases outside the gene matches. CDR1 is ENHRY and CDR2 is SYGVKD in the germline V gene. The CDR3 extends over 12 amino acids. CDR3 residues: CAIRDTQGKAFF. CDR3 bases: TGTGCCATCAGGGACACACAGGGGAAAGCTTTCTTT.

The chain couples TRBV2 to TRBJ2-5; 8 bases line up with TRBD1. Trimming removed 6 bases from V and 5 bases from J; junction bases left unmatched: 5. Germline values: CDR1 SNHLY, CDR2 FYNNEI. The CDR3 covers 13 residues. The CDR3 region is CASSPDRVETQYF. DNA of the CDR3: TGTGCCAGCAGCCCGGACAGGGTGGAGACCCAGTACTTC. Combining the CDR3 with reference TRBV2 and TRBJ2-5 gives the whole variable domain EPEVTQTPSHQVTQMGQEVILRCVPISNHLYFYWYRQILGQKVEFLVSFYNNEISEKSEIFDDQFSVERPDGSNFTLKIRSTKLEDSAMYFCASSPDRVETQYFGPGTRLLVL.

CDR3 loop: CASRRQVVGAEAFF. The CDR3 DNA is TGTGCCAGCAGGAGACAGGTTGTGGGCGCTGAAGCTTTCTTT. The chain combines TRBV2 with TRBJ1-1; tentative D call: TRBD1 (6 bases). V lost 6 bases and J lost 6, with 17 bases in between. This CDR3 comprises 14 residues. The germline V gene has CDR1 SNHLY and CDR2 FYNNEI.

The rearrangement links TRBV29-1 to TRBJ1-1; 9 bases match TRBD1. J was trimmed by 3 bases and V by 1 base; bases with no gene match: 9. The CDR3 loop spans 16 amino acids. The germline V gene has CDR1 SQVTM and CDR2 ANQGSEA. In DNA form, the CDR3 reads TGCAGCGTTGAAGGCCTACTGGACAGGGGCGACACTGAAGCTTTCTTT. It is translated as CSVEGLLDRGDTEAFF.

This chain's CDR3 is CASSVDGSSYEQYF. Here the CDR3 DNA reads TGTGCCAGCAGCGTCGACGGAAGCTCCTACGAGCAGTACTTC. The chain has TRBV9 and TRBJ2-7; D remains unclear. The V end lost 2 bases, the J end lost 0 bases, and 9 bases lay between the germline ends. CDR1 is SGDLS, CDR2 YYNGEE, per germline. The CDR3 is 14 amino acids.

The chain employs TRBV6-6 and TRBJ2-7; D is unresolved. The germline V and J ends were trimmed by 0 bases and 4 bases, with 10 bases remaining between them. The CDR3 runs 14 residues. Germline CDR1 is MNHNY and CDR2 is SVGAGI (reference sequence). DNA of the CDR3: TGTGCCAGCAGTTACTCCGGTGGTAGGTACGAGCAGTACTTC. As protein: CASSYSGGRYEQYF.

This chain connects TRBV5-4 to TRBJ2-5, with a possible D match to TRBD1 (6 bases). The CDR3 length is 15 residues. V lost 0 bases, J lost 2 bases, and 11 bases lay in between. Germline V lookup: CDR1 SGHNT, CDR2 YYREEE (reference sequence). The CDR3 region is CASSLGTAIQETQYF. The DNA of the CDR3 is TGTGCCAGCAGCTTGGGGACAGCTATACAAGAGACCCAGTACTTC.

The V call is TRBV7-3, the J call TRBJ1-1; D ambiguous. Germline V gene data show CDR1 as SGHTA and CDR2 as FQGTGA. CDR3 length equals 14 residues. With 3 bases removed from V and 0 bases from J, the gap between germline ends came to 8 bases. CDR3 sequence reads: CASSLGNMNTEAFF. CDR3 bases: TGTGCCAGCAGCTTGGGGAACATGAACACTGAAGCTTTCTTT.

This chain links TRBV10-2 with TRBJ2-1; TRBD2 might be the D (6 bases). The CDR3 is 17 residues long. V dropped 0 bases and J dropped 0 bases, with 12 bases sitting between them. Germline loops: CDR1 WSHSY, CDR2 SAAADI. The CDR3 nucleotides read TGCGCCAGCAGTGAGTCTCTGGCGGGGATCTCCTACAATGAGCAGTTCTTC. Encoded protein: CASSESLAGISYNEQFF.

The chain combines TRBV4-1 with TRBJ2-1, with 14 bases aligning to TRBD2. Germline trimming cut 4 bases from V and 8 bases from J; bases unmatched to any gene: 10. The CDR3 length is 17 residues. Germline CDR1 is MGHRA and CDR2 is YSYEKL. CDR3 region: CASSLPTGLAGGDEQFF. The CDR3 nucleotides are TGCGCCAGCAGCCTGCCAACCGGACTAGCGGGGGGCGATGAGCAGTTCTTC.

This rearrangement joins TRBV6-5 to TRBJ2-7, with no clear D. The CDR3 is made up of 14 amino acids. Germline V gives CDR1 MNHEY, CDR2 SVGAGI. Trimming cost V 0 bases and J 6 bases, with 12 bases left between them. CDR3 protein: CASSYSGPWGEQYF. CDR3 coding DNA: TGTGCCAGCAGTTACTCCGGCCCTTGGGGCGAGCAGTACTTC.

The rearrangement uses TRBV19 and TRBJ1-1; no reliable D call. Trimming cost V 5 bases and J 1 base, with 11 bases left between them. This CDR3 is built from 14 residues. Germline loops: CDR1 LNHDA, CDR2 SQIVND (reference sequence). The CDR3 bases are TGTGCCAGTAGTGTCGGACTCTCGAACACTGAAGCTTTCTTT. It specifies CASSVGLSNTEAFF. Together with reference TRBV19 and TRBJ1-1, the CDR3 gives the full variable domain: DGGITQSPKYLFRKEGQNVTLSCEQNLNHDAMYWYRQDPGQGLRLIYYSQIVNDFQKGDIAEGYSVSREKKESFPLTVTSAQKNPTAFYLCASSVGLSNTEAFFGQGTRLTVV.